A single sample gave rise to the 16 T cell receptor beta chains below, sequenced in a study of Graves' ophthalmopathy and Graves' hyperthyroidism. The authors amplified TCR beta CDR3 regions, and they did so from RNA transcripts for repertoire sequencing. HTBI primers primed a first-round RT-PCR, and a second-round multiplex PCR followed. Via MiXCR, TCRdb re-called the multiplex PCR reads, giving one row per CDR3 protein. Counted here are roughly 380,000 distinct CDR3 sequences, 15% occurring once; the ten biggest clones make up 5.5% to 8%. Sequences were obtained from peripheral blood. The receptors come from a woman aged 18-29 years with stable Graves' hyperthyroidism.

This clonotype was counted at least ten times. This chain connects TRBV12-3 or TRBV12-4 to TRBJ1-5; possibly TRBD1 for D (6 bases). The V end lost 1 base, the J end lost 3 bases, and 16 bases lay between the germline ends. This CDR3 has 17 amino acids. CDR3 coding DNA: TGTGCCAGCAGTTTAGATTGGGGGCAGGGAGACAATCAGCCCCAGCATTTT. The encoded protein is CASSLDWGQGDNQPQHF.

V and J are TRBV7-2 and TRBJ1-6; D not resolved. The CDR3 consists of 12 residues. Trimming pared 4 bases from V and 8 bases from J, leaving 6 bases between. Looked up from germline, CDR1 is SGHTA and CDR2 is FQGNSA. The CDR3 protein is CASSSVDSPLHF. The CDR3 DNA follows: TGTGCCAGCAGCTCGGTTGATTCACCCCTCCACTTT. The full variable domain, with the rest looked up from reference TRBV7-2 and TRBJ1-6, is GAGVSQSPSNKVTEKGKDVELRCDPISGHTALYWYRQSLGQGLEFLIYFQGNSAPDKSGLPSDRFSAERTGGSVSTLTIQRTQQEDSAVYLCASSSVDSPLHFGNGTRLTVT.

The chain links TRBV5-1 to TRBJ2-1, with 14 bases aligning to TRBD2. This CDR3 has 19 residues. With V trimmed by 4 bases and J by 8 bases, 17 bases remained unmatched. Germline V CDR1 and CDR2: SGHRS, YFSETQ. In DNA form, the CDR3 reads TGCGCCAGCAGCCCGCCGGGACTAGCGGGGGCGCGGGCTTGGGATGAGCAGTTCTTC. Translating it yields CASSPPGLAGARAWDEQFF. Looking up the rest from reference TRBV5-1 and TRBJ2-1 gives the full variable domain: KAGVTQTPRYLIKTRGQQVTLSCSPISGHRSVSWYQQTPGQGLQFLFEYFSETQRNKGNFPGRFSGRQFSNSRSEMNVSTLELGDSALYLCASSPPGLAGARAWDEQFFGPGTRLTVL.

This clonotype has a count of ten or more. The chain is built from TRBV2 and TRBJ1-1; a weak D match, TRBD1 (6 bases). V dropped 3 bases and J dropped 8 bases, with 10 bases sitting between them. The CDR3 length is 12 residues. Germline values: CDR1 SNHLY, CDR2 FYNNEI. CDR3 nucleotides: TGTGCCAGCAGTGAGGCAGGGGTCGAAGCTTTCTTT. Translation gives CASSEAGVEAFF.

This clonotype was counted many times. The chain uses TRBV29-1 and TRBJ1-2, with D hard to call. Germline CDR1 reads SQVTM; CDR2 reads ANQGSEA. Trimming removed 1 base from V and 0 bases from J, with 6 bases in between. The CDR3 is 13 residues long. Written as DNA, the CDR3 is TGCAGCGTTGAAGTGGATACTAACTATGGCTACACCTTC. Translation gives CSVEVDTNYGYTF.

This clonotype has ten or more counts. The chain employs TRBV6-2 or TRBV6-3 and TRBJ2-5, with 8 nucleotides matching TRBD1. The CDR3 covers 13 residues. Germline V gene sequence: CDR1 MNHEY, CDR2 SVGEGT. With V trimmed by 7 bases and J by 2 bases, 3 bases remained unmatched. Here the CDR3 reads CASTGQGQETQYF. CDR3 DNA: TGTGCCAGCACCGGACAGGGACAAGAGACCCAGTACTTC.

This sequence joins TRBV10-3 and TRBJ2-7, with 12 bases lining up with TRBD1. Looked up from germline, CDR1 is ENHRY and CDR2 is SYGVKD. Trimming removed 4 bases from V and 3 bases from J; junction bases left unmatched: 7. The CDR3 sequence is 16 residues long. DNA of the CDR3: TGTGCCATCAGTGGCACCGGGACAGGGGGCGGCTACGAGCAGTACTTC. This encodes CAISGTGTGGGYEQYF.

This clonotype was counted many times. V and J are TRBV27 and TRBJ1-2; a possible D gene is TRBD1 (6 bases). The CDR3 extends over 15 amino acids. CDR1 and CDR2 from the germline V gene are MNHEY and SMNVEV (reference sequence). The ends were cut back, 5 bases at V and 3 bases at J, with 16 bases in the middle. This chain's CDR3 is CASSALQGGDYGYTF. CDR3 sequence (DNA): TGTGCCAGCAGTGCCCTACAGGGAGGGGACTATGGCTACACCTTC.

As DNA, the CDR3 is TGTGCTAGCCGGGACTACTACGAGCAGTACTTC. This gives the protein CASRDYYEQYF. V gene TRBV7-7 combines with J gene TRBJ2-7; TRBD2 aligns across 7 bases. Germline loops: CDR1 SSHAT, CDR2 FNYEAQ (reference sequence). The CDR3 extends over 11 amino acids.

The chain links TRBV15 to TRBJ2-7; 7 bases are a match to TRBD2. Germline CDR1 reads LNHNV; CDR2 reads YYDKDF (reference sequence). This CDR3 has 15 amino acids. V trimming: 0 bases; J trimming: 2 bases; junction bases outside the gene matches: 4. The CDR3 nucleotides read TGTGCCACCAGCAGAGATCGTGGGGGGGCCTACGAGCAGTACTTC. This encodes CATSRDRGGAYEQYF.

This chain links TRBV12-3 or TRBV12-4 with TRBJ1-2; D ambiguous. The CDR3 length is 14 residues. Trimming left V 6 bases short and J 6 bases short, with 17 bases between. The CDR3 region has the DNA TGTGCCAGCAGCCGTTCCTTCCGGATTGATGGCTACACCTTC. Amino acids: CASSRSFRIDGYTF.

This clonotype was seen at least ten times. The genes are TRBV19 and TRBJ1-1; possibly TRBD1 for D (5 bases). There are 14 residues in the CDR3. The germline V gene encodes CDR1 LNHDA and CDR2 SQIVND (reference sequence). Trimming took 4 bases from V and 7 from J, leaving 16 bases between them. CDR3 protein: CASSTPFGQGEAFF. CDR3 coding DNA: TGTGCCAGTAGTACACCCTTTGGGCAGGGTGAAGCTTTCTTT.

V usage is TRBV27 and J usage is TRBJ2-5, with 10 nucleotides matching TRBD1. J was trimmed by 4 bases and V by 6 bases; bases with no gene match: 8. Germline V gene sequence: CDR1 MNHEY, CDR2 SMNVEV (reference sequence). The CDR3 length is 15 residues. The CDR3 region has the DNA TGTGCCAGCAGCCCGGGACAGGGGTCCGGAGAGACCCAGTACTTC. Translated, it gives CASSPGQGSGETQYF.

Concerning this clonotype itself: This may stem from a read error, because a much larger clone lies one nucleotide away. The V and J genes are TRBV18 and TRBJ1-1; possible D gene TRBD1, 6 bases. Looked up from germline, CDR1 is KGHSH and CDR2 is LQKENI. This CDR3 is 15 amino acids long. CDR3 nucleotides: TGTGCCAGCTCACCAGGATTATCAGGGGTCACTGAATCTTTCTTT. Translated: CASSPGLSGVTESFF. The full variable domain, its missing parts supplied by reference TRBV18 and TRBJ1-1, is NAGVMQNPRHLVRRRGQEARLRCSPMKGHSHVYWYRQLPEEGLKFMVYLQKENIIDESGMPKERFSAEFPKEGPSILRIQQVVRGDSAAYFCASSPGLSGVTESFFGQGTRLTVV.

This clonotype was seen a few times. The CDR3 nucleotides read TGCGCCAGCAGCCAAGATTGGCAAGTAGGCAGGGTAGGATATGGCTACACCTTC. Encoded protein: CASSQDWQVGRVGYGYTF. V is TRBV4-1 and J is TRBJ1-2; D is possibly TRBD1 (5 bases). The V end lost 0 bases, the J end lost 5 bases, and 22 bases lay between the germline ends. In germline, CDR1 is MGHRA, CDR2 YSYEKL. The CDR3 loop spans 18 amino acids.

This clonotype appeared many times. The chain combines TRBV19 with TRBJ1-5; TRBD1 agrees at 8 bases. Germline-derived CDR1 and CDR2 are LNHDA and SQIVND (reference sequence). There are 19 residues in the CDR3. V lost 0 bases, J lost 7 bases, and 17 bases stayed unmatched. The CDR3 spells CASSIDLSTGEVSSQPQHF. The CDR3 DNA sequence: TGTGCCAGTAGTATAGATCTATCGACAGGGGAGGTGTCGAGCCAGCCCCAGCATTTT.